This TCR beta chain was documented in a study of T cells after yellow fever vaccination (dated by TCRdb to the late 2010s). With respect to the entire study: The SMART-Seq v4 Ultra Low Input RNA kit was used to prepare libraries from fractions with low cell numbers. Two healthy male donors, one aged 18 to 30 and one aged 30 to 40 years, made up the cohort. Blood was drawn at multiple timepoints before and after primary and secondary immunization, with bulk PBMC replicates and cell subsets isolated. To follow T-cell clones before and after both primary and booster YFV17D yellow fever vaccination, bulk TCR alpha and beta repertoires underwent longitudinal sequencing. The paper's findings and limits, for the study overall: A small fraction of clonotypes showed up in both the CD4 and CD8 compartments, probably as a result of convergent recombination. The study included only a couple of donors, which limits how far the findings can be generalized. The secondary T-cell response was found to be weaker but faster than the primary response, with a peak reached on day 5 rather than on day 15. After the booster, most of the clones that had expanded following primary vaccination were detected again (roughly 96% of CD4 and around 90% of CD8), which suggests that memory was broadly maintained. Computational filtering was needed because FACS-sorted repertoires could contain abundant contaminating clonotypes from the bulk population.

The sample holds many counts of this clonotype. Its antigen specificity is not known. There are no base qualities to consult, and no much larger clone falls within one base. Data came from an Illumina NovaSeq 6000. TCR cDNA was made using 5'RACE template switching, a step that added a universal primer site and unique molecular identifiers. cDNA synthesis was primed from both the TCR alpha and TCR beta constant segments. Library amplification involved two PCR steps, and the second step added sample barcodes and sequencing adapters. Libraries were sequenced on Illumina HiSeq 2500 (2x100 bp) or NovaSeq (2x150 bp). The authors processed their data as follows. Reads were demultiplexed and collapsed into UMI consensus sequences with MIGEC, and V(D)J alignment was performed with MiXCR. Vaccine-responding clonotypes were identified with edgeR using replicate PBMC samples, with FDR below 0.01 and a log2 fold change above 5 up to day 15 being required. Each bulk clonotype was labeled CD4 or CD8 based on which sequenced repertoire, CD4 or CD8, contained the clonotype at higher abundance. TCRdb reworked the public reads: Q25 trimming with fastp, MiXCR clone assembly, productive beta chains retained. Each entry is one CDR3 protein sequence, shown with its most common DNA and genes. The V and J calls and clone size are TCRdb's, not the authors'. The sample table holds 250,000 to 300,000 distinct CDR3 sequences, of which about 5.2% were seen once. The ten most abundant clones make up less than 3.5% of the sample.

The treatment or condition label corresponds to: live attenuated yellow fever vaccine strain. PBMCs were isolated from peripheral blood using a standard Ficoll-Paque protocol. Dynabeads CD4 and CD8 positive selection kits were used to isolate the CD4 and CD8 T-cell fractions. TriZol was used to extract RNA from bulk PBMCs, CD4 and CD8 fractions, and dextramer-positive and dextramer-negative fractions. The germline V gene (reference sequence) provides CDR1 LGHDT and CDR2 YNNKEL. V lost 3 bases and J lost 5 bases, and the count of bases not matched to a germline gene is 4. The CDR3 runs 15 amino acids, cysteine and phenylalanine included. Left in the record is the CDR3 DNA by itself, 45 bases read in frame from the first base.

The source material was CD4+ T cells sorted from PBMCs, sampled on the day of the yellow fever booster vaccination. This clonotype was sampled from a man younger than 35 who received the YFV17D yellow fever vaccine. The V and J genes are TRBV3-1 and TRBJ2-5; 12 bases in the middle match TRBD2. At the DNA level, the sequence is TGTGCCAGCAGCCAGCTAGCGGGGGGGCTGGAGACCCAGTACTTC. This sequence encodes CASSQLAGGLETQYF.